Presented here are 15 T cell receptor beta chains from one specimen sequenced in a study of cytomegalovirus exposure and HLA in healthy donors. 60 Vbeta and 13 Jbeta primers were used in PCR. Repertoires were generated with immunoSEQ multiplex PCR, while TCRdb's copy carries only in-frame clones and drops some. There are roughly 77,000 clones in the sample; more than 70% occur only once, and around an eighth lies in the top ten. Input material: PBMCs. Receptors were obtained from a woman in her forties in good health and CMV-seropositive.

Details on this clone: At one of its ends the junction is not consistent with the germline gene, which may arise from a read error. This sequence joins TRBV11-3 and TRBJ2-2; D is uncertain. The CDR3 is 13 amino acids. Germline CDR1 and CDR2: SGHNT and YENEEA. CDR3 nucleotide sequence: TGTGCCAGCGCCAAAGCGAACGCCGGGGAGCTGTTTTTT. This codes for CASAKANAGELFF.

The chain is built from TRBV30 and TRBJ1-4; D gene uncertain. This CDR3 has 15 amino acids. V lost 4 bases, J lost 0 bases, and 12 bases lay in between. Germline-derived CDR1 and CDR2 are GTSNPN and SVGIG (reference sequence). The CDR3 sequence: CAWTNIGTTNEKLFF. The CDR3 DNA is TGTGCCTGGACAAATATCGGGACAACTAATGAAAAACTGTTTTTT. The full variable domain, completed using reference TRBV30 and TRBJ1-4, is SQTIHQWPATLVQPVGSPLSLECTVEGTSNPNLYWYRQAAGRGLQLLFYSVGIGQISSEVPQNLSASRPQDRQFILSSKKLLLSDSGFYLCAWTNIGTTNEKLFFGSGTQLSVL.

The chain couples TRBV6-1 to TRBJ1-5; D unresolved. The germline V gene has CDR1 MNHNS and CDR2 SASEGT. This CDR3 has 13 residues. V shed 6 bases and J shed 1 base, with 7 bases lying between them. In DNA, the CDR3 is TGTGCCAGCAGCACACAGAGCAATCAGCCCCAGCATTTT. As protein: CASSTQSNQPQHF.

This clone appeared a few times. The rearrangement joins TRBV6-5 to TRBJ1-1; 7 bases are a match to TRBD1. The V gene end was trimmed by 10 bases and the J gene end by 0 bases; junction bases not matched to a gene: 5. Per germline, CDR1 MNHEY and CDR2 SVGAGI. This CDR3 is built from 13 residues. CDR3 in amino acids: CATGTELNTEAFF. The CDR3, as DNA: TGTGCCACCGGGACAGAATTGAACACTGAAGCTTTCTTT.

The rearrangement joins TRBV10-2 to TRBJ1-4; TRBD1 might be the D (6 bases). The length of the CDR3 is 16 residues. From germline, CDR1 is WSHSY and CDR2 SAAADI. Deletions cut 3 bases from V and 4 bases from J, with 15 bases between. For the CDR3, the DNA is TGCGCCAGCAGTGACCCAGCCGGGACAAATAATGAAAAACTGTTTTTT. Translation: CASSDPAGTNNEKLFF.

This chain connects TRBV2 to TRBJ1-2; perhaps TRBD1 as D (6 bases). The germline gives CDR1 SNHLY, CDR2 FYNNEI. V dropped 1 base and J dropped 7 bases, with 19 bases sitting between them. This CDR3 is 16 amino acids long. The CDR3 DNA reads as TGTGCCAGCAGTGAAGTGACAGGTCTCTCCTCGGGTGGCTACACCTTC. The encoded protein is CASSEVTGLSSGGYTF.

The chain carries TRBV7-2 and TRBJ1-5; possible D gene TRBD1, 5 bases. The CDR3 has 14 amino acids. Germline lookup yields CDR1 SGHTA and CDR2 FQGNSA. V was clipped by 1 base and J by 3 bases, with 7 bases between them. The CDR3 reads CASSLVGVNQPQHF. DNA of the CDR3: TGTGCCAGCAGCTTAGTAGGGGTCAATCAGCCCCAGCATTTT.

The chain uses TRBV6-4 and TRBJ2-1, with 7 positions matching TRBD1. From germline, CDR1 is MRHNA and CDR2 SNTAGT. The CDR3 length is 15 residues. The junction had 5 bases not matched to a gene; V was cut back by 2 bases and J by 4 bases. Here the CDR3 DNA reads TGTGCCAGCAGTGACGGGGACAGCTCTTACAATGAGCAGTTCTTC. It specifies CASSDGDSSYNEQFF.

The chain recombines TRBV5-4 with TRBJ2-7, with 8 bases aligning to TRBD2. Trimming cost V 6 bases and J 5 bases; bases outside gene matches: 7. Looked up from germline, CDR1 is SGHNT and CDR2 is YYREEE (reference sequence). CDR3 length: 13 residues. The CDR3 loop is CASTSSGGHEQYF. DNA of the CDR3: TGTGCCAGCACATCCAGCGGGGGTCACGAGCAGTACTTC.

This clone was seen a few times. The CDR3 loop reads CASSPVGQGVQPQHF. The CDR3 region has the DNA TGTGCCAGCAGCCCAGTGGGACAGGGTGTTCAGCCCCAGCATTTT. The chain joins TRBV4-2 to TRBJ1-5; 9 positions agree with TRBD1. Germline values: CDR1 LGHNA, CDR2 YNFKEQ. CDR3 length: 15 residues. Losses at the gene ends were 4 bases for V and 6 bases for J; bases not matched to a gene: 7.

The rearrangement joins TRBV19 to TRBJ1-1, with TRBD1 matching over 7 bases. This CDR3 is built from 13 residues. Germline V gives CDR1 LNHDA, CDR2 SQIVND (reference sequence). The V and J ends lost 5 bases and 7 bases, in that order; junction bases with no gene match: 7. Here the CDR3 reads CASSYLGTVEAFF. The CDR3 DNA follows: TGTGCCAGTAGTTACCTGGGGACAGTTGAAGCTTTCTTT.

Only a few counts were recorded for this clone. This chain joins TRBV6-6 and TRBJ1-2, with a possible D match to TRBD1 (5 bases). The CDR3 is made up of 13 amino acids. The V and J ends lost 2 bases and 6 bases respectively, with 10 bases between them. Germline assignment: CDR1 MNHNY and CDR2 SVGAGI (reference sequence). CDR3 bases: TGTGCCAGCAGTTACACCAGGGAACATGGCTACACCTTC. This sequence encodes CASSYTREHGYTF.

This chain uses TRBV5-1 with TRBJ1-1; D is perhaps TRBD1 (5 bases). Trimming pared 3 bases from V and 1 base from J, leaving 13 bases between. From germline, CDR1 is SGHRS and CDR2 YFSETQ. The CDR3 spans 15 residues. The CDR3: CASSWGQGENTEAFF. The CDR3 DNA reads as TGCGCCAGCAGCTGGGGCCAGGGCGAGAACACTGAAGCTTTCTTT.

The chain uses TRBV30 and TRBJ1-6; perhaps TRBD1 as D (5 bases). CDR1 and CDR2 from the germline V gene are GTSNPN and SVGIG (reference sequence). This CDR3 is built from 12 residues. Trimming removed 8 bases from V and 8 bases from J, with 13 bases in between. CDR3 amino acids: CAHSAGHSPLHF. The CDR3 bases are TGTGCCCACTCCGCAGGGCATTCACCCCTCCACTTT.

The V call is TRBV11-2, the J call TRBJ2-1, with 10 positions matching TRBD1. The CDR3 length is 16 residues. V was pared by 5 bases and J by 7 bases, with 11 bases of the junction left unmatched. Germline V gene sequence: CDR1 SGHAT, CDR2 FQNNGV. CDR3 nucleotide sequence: TGTGCCAGCAGCCAACGGCGGACAGGGGGTAGTAATGAGCAGTTCTTC. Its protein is CASSQRRTGGSNEQFF. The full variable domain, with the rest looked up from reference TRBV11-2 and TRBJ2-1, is EAGVAQSPRYKIIEKRQSVAFWCNPISGHATLYWYQQILGQGPKLLIQFQNNGVVDDSQLPKDRFSAERLKGVDSTLKIQPAKLEDSAVYLCASSQRRTGGSNEQFFGPGTRLTVL.